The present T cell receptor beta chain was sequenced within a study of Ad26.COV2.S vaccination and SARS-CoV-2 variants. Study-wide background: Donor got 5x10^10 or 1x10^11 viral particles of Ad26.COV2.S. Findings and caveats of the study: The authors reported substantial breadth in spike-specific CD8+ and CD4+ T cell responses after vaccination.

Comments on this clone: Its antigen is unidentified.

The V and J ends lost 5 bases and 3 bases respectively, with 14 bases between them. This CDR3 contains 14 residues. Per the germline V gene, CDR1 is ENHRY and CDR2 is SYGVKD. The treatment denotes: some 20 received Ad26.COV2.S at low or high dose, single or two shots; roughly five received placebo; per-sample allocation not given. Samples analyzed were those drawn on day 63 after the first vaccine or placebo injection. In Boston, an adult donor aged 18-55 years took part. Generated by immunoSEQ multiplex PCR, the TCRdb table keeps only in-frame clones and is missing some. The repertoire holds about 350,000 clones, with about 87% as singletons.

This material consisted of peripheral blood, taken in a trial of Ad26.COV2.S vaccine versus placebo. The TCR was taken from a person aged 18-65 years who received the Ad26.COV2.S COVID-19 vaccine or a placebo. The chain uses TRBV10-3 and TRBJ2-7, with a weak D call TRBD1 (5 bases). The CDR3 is CAISPSGQGYEQYF. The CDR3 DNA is TGTGCCATCAGTCCCTCCGGGCAGGGCTACGAGCAGTACTTC.